A single sample gave rise to the 9 T cell receptor beta chains below, sequenced in a study of Ad26.COV2.S vaccination and SARS-CoV-2 variants. The repertoire was sequenced with immunoSEQ multiplex PCR; TCRdb's copy has only in-frame clones and lacks some. The sample gives about 680,000 clones, about 89% of which show up once; about 1.5% is in the top ten. Treatment defined: approximately 18 received Ad26.COV2.S at low or high dose, single or two shots; 5 received placebo; per-sample allocation not given. Samples came from day 63 after the first vaccine or placebo injection. The starting material was peripheral blood, obtained in a trial of Ad26.COV2.S vaccine versus placebo. The receptor set was obtained from a person aged 18 to 59 who received the Ad26.COV2.S COVID-19 vaccine or a placebo.

CDR3 sequence (DNA): TGTGCCAGCAGTCCGAATGGACAGCCTTCGTATGGCTACACCTTC. It is translated as CASSPNGQPSYGYTF. The V gene is TRBV2, the J gene TRBJ1-2; D is perhaps TRBD1 (6 bases). Germline V gene sequence: CDR1 SNHLY, CDR2 FYNNEI. This CDR3 is 15 amino acids long. V was trimmed by 5 bases and J by 5 bases, leaving 18 bases between them. Using reference TRBV2 and TRBJ1-2 for the parts outside the CDR3, the full variable domain is EPEVTQTPSHQVTQMGQEVILRCVPISNHLYFYWYRQILGQKVEFLVSFYNNEISEKSEIFDDQFSVERPDGSNFTLKIRSTKLEDSAMYFCASSPNGQPSYGYTFGSGTRLTVV.

There are a few counts of this clone. In nucleotides, the CDR3 is TGTGCCAGCAGCCAAATATCACGCGGGAGGGCCTCCTCCTACAATGAGCAGTTCTTC. Its translation is CASSQISRGRASSYNEQFF. This rearrangement joins TRBV3-1 (or the pseudogene TRBV3-2) to TRBJ2-1, with 9 bases fitting TRBD2. The CDR3 contains 19 residues. J was trimmed by 0 bases and V by 2 bases; bases with no gene match: 11. The germline gives CDR1 LGHDT, CDR2 YNNKEL (reference sequence).

The chain links TRBV29-1 to TRBJ2-3, with 7 bases lining up with TRBD1. The germline V gene has CDR1 SQVTM and CDR2 ANQGSEA. The trim removed 8 bases at V and 2 bases at J, leaving 7 bases unmatched. The CDR3 spans 13 residues. The CDR3 here is CSSQTGSTDTQYF. CDR3 coding DNA: TGCAGCTCCCAGACAGGGTCCACAGATACGCAGTATTTT.

V gene TRBV29-1 combines with J gene TRBJ2-1; D ambiguous. The CDR3 loop spans 13 amino acids. V lost 5 bases, J lost 0 bases, and 8 bases lay in between. CDR1 SQVTM and CDR2 ANQGSEA come from the germline V gene. The CDR3 loop is CSVTADSYNEQFF. The CDR3 DNA sequence: TGCAGCGTTACGGCGGACTCCTACAATGAGCAGTTCTTC.

CDR3 in DNA: TGCGCCAGCAGGGGAATAGCGGGATCGGCAACAGATACGCAGTATTTT. Translated: CASRGIAGSATDTQYF. This chain links TRBV5-1 with TRBJ2-3, with 8 bases matching TRBD2. Germline CDR1 and CDR2: SGHRS and YFSETQ. This CDR3 contains 16 residues. V gave up 5 bases and J gave up 3 bases; unmatched junction bases: 11.

Points on this clone: One end of the junction fails to match germline, which may point to a read error. The chain is built from TRBV10-1 and TRBJ2-2; 13 bases align to TRBD2. The CDR3 loop spans 17 amino acids. In germline, CDR1 is WNHNN, CDR2 SYGVQD (reference sequence). The CDR3 loop is CASRWTSGGREHRGAVF. In DNA form, the CDR3 reads TGCGCCAGCAGGTGGACTAGCGGGGGACGCGAACACCGGGGAGCTGTTTTT.

The V call is TRBV5-6, the J call TRBJ2-7; 8 bases align to TRBD1. V trimming: 6 bases; J trimming: 2 bases; junction bases outside the gene matches: 7. CDR1 SGHDT and CDR2 YYEEEE come from the germline V gene. CDR3 length: 14 amino acids. CDR3 in amino acids: CASTWTGRTYEQYF. In nucleotides, the CDR3 is TGTGCCAGCACCTGGACAGGGAGGACCTACGAGCAGTACTTC. Drawing the rest from reference TRBV5-6 and TRBJ2-7, the complete variable domain is DAGVTQSPTHLIKTRGQQVTLRCSPKSGHDTVSWYQQALGQGPQFIFQYYEEEERQRGNFPDRFSGHQFPNYSSELNVNALLLGDSALYLCASTWTGRTYEQYFGPGTRLTVT.

The V and J genes are TRBV29-1 and TRBJ1-5; a weak D match, TRBD1 (5 bases). V was shortened by 2 bases and J by 3 bases, with 8 bases between the two germline ends. CDR1 and CDR2 from the germline V gene are SQVTM and ANQGSEA. CDR3 size: 13 residues. CDR3 in DNA: TGCAGCGTTGAACAGGGTCACAATCAGCCCCAGCATTTT. Translated: CSVEQGHNQPQHF. Drawing the rest from reference TRBV29-1 and TRBJ1-5, the complete variable domain is SAVISQKPSRDICQRGTSLTIQCQVDSQVTMMFWYRQQPGQSLTLIATANQGSEATYESGFVIDKFPISRPNLTFSTLTVSNMSPEDSSIYLCSVEQGHNQPQHFGDGTRLSIL.

V and J are TRBV10-3 and TRBJ2-5; 8 bases match TRBD1. The CDR3 is made up of 16 amino acids. Germline values: CDR1 ENHRY, CDR2 SYGVKD. V trimming: 1 base; J trimming: 1 base; junction bases outside the gene matches: 5. The CDR3 DNA is TGTGCCATCAGTGAGTTCAAGCAGGGGGCCCAAGAGACCCAGTACTTC. Its protein is CAISEFKQGAQETQYF.